This T cell receptor (beta chain) comes out of a study of blood T cell repertoires in COVID-19. In the study overall: Acute-phase and convalescent COVID-19 samples originated in the United States, Italy and Spain. T cells, B-cell-depleted T cells, or PBMCs provided the cDNA or gDNA that served as material.

In Seattle, patients joined the study during active infection and were tracked longitudinally. As handled by the study authors: The assay estimated nucleated cells by amplifying reference gene primers. Assay: immunoSEQ multiplex PCR; the TCRdb copy retains only in-frame clones and omits some. V and J calls and clone size are as listed in that table; D and trimming were resolved from the DNA. The sample consists of around 310,000 clones, 90% of them appearing once. Germline CDR1 reads MDHEN; CDR2 reads SYDVKM. V was clipped by 2 bases and J by 7 bases, with 12 bases between them. The CDR3 spans 14 residues.

Sequencing was carried out using peripheral blood. The chain is built from TRBV28 and TRBJ2-1; D call uncertain. This receptor was obtained from a woman in her 40s with COVID-19, enrolled during active disease. The DNA of the CDR3 is TGTGCCAGCAGTTTAGTGGCCAGGTGGAATGAGCAGTTCTTC. Amino acid sequence: CASSLVARWNEQFF. The variable domain in full, completed from reference TRBV28 and TRBJ2-1, reads DVKVTQSSRYLVKRTGEKVFLECVQDMDHENMFWYRQDPGLGLRLIYFSYDVKMKEKGDIPEGYSVSREKKERFSLILESASTNQTSMYLCASSLVARWNEQFFGPGTRLTVL.